The text below deals with one T cell receptor beta chain. The antigen remains undetermined. The data were taken from a study of beta chain features in type 1 diabetes. Study-wide results and limits: Sampled from patients, naive, central memory and Treg TCRB repertoires appeared more similar than those sampled from healthy donors.

Sequenced material consisted of expressed TCRB transcripts (all of the isolated RNA was reverse transcribed). Repertoires were generated with immunoSEQ multiplex PCR, while TCRdb's copy carries only in-frame clones and drops some. Among approximately 400,000 clones listed, approximately 15% were seen once. Sequencing was carried out using naive CD4+ T cells from blood. This clonotype was obtained from a woman between 18 and 29 years old in good health.

For the CDR3, the DNA is TGTGCCAGTAGTCCCCCCGGTCAGCCCCAGCATTTT. Encoded protein: CASSPPGQPQHF. This rearrangement joins TRBV19 to TRBJ1-5; the D is unclear. Germline lookup yields CDR1 LNHDA and CDR2 SQIVND (reference sequence). Trimming cost V 5 bases and J 6 bases, with 8 bases left between them. The CDR3 length is 12 residues.